These 27 T cell receptor beta chains were all obtained from the same sample, sequenced in a study of shared clonotypes between healthy human individuals. Libraries were prepared by immunoSEQ multiplex PCR; TCRdb keeps only in-frame clonotypes and omits some of them. The sample carries approximately 2,300,000 clones, 80% to 95% recorded once. The sequenced sample consisted of naive CD4+ T cells from PBMCs. Subset of the sample: CD45RA+ positively selected. The receptors were gathered from a man younger than 30 in good health. Some clones in this sample may be carry-over from other donors' samples.

The V and J genes are TRBV5-1 and TRBJ2-1; TRBD1 matches at 9 bases. The trim removed 5 bases at V and 9 bases at J, leaving 9 bases unmatched. CDR3 length: 14 residues. From germline, CDR1 is SGHRS and CDR2 YFSETQ. CDR3 region: CASRTGTGSIEQFF. As DNA, the CDR3 is TGCGCCAGCAGGACCGGGACAGGGTCTATTGAGCAGTTCTTC.

The V call is TRBV25-1, the J call TRBJ2-7; D uncertain. The CDR3 has 14 residues. The V end was cut by 3 bases, the J end by 0 bases, with 9 bases between. The germline V gene encodes CDR1 MGHDK and CDR2 SYGVNS. CDR3 DNA sequence: TGTGCCAGCAGTGAGGCAGGAAACTCCTACGAGCAGTACTTC. This sequence encodes CASSEAGNSYEQYF.

The rearrangement links TRBV9 to TRBJ2-1; D might be TRBD2 (6 bases). This CDR3 contains 16 residues. Germline V lookup: CDR1 SGDLS, CDR2 YYNGEE. V lost 0 bases, J lost 9 bases, and 19 bases lay in between. Here the CDR3 reads CASSVVGGQGFGEQFF. CDR3 coding DNA: TGTGCCAGCAGCGTAGTGGGAGGACAAGGGTTTGGTGAGCAGTTCTTC.

The chain has TRBV4-3 and TRBJ2-6; TRBD2 agrees at 10 bases. The germline V gene has CDR1 LGHNA and CDR2 YSLEER. This CDR3 is built from 16 residues. J gave up 4 bases and V 6 bases, and 6 bases lay outside the gene matches. The CDR3 region has the DNA TGCGCCAGCAGTCACAGCGGGAGGGGCGGGGCCAACGTCCTGACTTTC. It translates to CASSHSGRGGANVLTF.

The genes are TRBV18 and TRBJ2-1; D is unclear. V was shortened by 2 bases and J by 1 base, with 6 bases between the two germline ends. The germline V gene has CDR1 KGHSH and CDR2 LQKENI. This CDR3 is 14 amino acids long. The CDR3 region is CASSPDESYNEQFF. CDR3 coding DNA: TGTGCCAGCTCACCAGACGAATCCTACAATGAGCAGTTCTTC.

The V gene is TRBV5-1, the J gene TRBJ1-1, with 11 bases aligning to TRBD1. The trim removed 5 bases at V and 4 bases at J, leaving 4 bases unmatched. The V gene's germline CDR1 is SGHRS and CDR2 YFSETQ. This CDR3 contains 14 residues. CDR3 loop: CASRPGQGGTEAFF. The CDR3 region has the DNA TGCGCCAGCAGGCCGGGACAGGGGGGCACTGAAGCTTTCTTT.

This rearrangement joins TRBV5-1 to TRBJ1-5; no reliable D call. CDR3 length equals 14 residues. Germline V gives CDR1 SGHRS, CDR2 YFSETQ. The V end lost 4 bases, the J end lost 10 bases, and 18 bases lay between the germline ends. CDR3 in amino acids: CASSPGPSNGPQHF. In nucleotides, the CDR3 is TGCGCCAGCAGCCCTGGACCATCCAACGGACCCCAGCATTTT. The full variable domain, completed using reference TRBV5-1 and TRBJ1-5, is KAGVTQTPRYLIKTRGQQVTLSCSPISGHRSVSWYQQTPGQGLQFLFEYFSETQRNKGNFPGRFSGRQFSNSRSEMNVSTLELGDSALYLCASSPGPSNGPQHFGDGTRLSIL.

J is TRBJ2-5 and V is TRBV5-6; D remains unclear. This CDR3 has 13 amino acids. Deletions cut 2 bases from V and 2 bases from J, with 7 bases between. The germline gives CDR1 SGHDT, CDR2 YYEEEE. The CDR3 coding sequence is TGTGCCAGCAGCTTTTACCGACAAGAGACCCAGTACTTC. This gives the protein CASSFYRQETQYF.

The chain uses TRBV11-1 and TRBJ2-7, with a possible D match to TRBD1 (5 bases). CDR1 is SGHAT and CDR2 is FQDESV in the germline V gene (reference sequence). V lost 5 bases and J lost 3, with 17 bases in between. CDR3 length: 15 residues. As DNA, the CDR3 is TGTGCCAGCAGCCCCGACCCGACAGCATTCTACGAGCAGTACTTC. Protein sequence: CASSPDPTAFYEQYF.

With respect to this clone: Other nucleotide sequences in the sample specify the same CDR3. The chain links TRBV5-4 to TRBJ2-7; D is perhaps TRBD1 (5 bases). This CDR3 spans 13 amino acids. V lost 3 bases and J lost 0, with 7 bases in between. Per germline, CDR1 SGHNT and CDR2 YYREEE (reference sequence). The DNA for the CDR3 is TGTGCCAGCAGCTGGGGCGGCTCCTACGAGCAGTACTTC. Translating gives CASSWGGSYEQYF.

This clone was counted once. The chain recombines TRBV2 with TRBJ1-2; perhaps TRBD1 as D (6 bases). Trimming cost V 6 bases and J 0 bases, with 14 bases left between them. CDR1 is SNHLY, CDR2 FYNNEI, per germline. The CDR3 contains 15 residues. The CDR3 nucleotides read TGTGCCAGCAGGTCCCGGACAGCGACTAACTATGGCTACACCTTC. This codes for CASRSRTATNYGYTF. Looking up the rest from reference TRBV2 and TRBJ1-2 gives the full variable domain: EPEVTQTPSHQVTQMGQEVILRCVPISNHLYFYWYRQILGQKVEFLVSFYNNEISEKSEIFDDQFSVERPDGSNFTLKIRSTKLEDSAMYFCASRSRTATNYGYTFGSGTRLTVV.

The rearrangement links TRBV29-1 to TRBJ1-2; tentative D call: TRBD1 (5 bases). The CDR3 has 13 amino acids. The V end lost 4 bases, the J end lost 2 bases, and 11 bases lay between the germline ends. Germline V gene lookup returns CDR1 SQVTM and CDR2 ANQGSEA. This CDR3 reads CSVVRGPNYGYTF. The CDR3 bases are TGCAGCGTTGTACGGGGCCCCAACTATGGCTACACCTTC.

The chain uses TRBV7-6 and TRBJ2-3; no clear D gene. Trimming pared 1 base from V and 1 base from J, leaving 9 bases between. The CDR3 covers 15 residues. Germline-derived CDR1 and CDR2 are SGHVS and FNYEAQ. CDR3 loop: CASSLEGTGTDTQYF. DNA for the CDR3: TGTGCCAGCAGCTTAGAGGGAACTGGCACAGATACGCAGTATTTT.

CDR3 sequence: CASSGGGTEAFF. CDR3 in DNA: TGTGCCAGCTCGGGAGGGGGAACTGAAGCTTTCTTT. V and J are TRBV7-9 and TRBJ1-1; the D gene is possibly TRBD1 (6 bases). CDR1 is SEHNR, CDR2 FQNEAQ, per germline (reference sequence). The CDR3 spans 12 residues. V shed 8 bases and J shed 5 bases, with 12 bases lying between them. The full variable domain, its missing parts supplied by reference TRBV7-9 and TRBJ1-1, is DTGVSQNPRHKITKRGQNVTFRCDPISEHNRLYWYRQTLGQGPEFLTYFQNEAQLEKSRLLSDRFSAERPKGSFSTLEIQRTEQGDSAMYLCASSGGGTEAFFGQGTRLTVV.

The chain joins TRBV7-9 to TRBJ2-1; 11 bases are a match to TRBD2. The CDR3 spans 15 residues. Germline values: CDR1 SEHNR, CDR2 FQNEAQ (reference sequence). V shed 5 bases, J shed 10 bases, and the junction held 10 bases outside the gene matches. The CDR3 DNA follows: TGTGCCAGCAGCCGGTTGACTAGCGGGATCGGGGAGCAGTTCTTC. Amino acid sequence: CASSRLTSGIGEQFF.

This sequence joins TRBV18 and TRBJ1-3, with D hard to call. Germline V gene sequence: CDR1 KGHSH, CDR2 LQKENI. The CDR3 is 14 amino acids. V lost 3 bases, J lost 2 bases, and 8 bases lay in between. The CDR3 loop is CASSPGKTGNTIYF. CDR3 nucleotide sequence: TGTGCCAGCTCACCCGGGAAAACTGGAAACACCATATATTTT.

The J gene is TRBJ2-7, the V gene TRBV7-9; TRBD1 is a possible D gene (6 bases). Germline CDR1 SEHNR, CDR2 FQNEAQ (reference sequence). V shed 5 bases and J shed 0 bases, with 14 bases lying between them. This CDR3 has 15 residues. This CDR3 reads CASSPRGGSSYEQYF. CDR3 sequence (DNA): TGTGCCAGCAGCCCGAGAGGGGGAAGCTCCTACGAGCAGTACTTC.

This clone has a handful of counts. The chain joins TRBV18 to TRBJ1-2; 8 nucleotides line up with TRBD1. CDR1 and CDR2 from the germline V gene are KGHSH and LQKENI. This CDR3 comprises 18 residues. Unmatched junction bases numbered 23, after V lost 6 bases and J lost 8 bases. DNA of the CDR3: TGTGCCAGCTCGGCAACGTACGGACAGGGTGGAGACCGTTTCGGCTACACCTTC. This codes for CASSATYGQGGDRFGYTF.

The chain couples TRBV7-3 to TRBJ2-6; D remains ambiguous. There are 16 residues in the CDR3. Germline lookup yields CDR1 SGHTA and CDR2 FQGTGA. The germline V and J ends were trimmed by 3 bases and 0 bases, with 9 bases remaining between them. The CDR3 region is CASSFLLGSGANVLTF. For the CDR3, the DNA is TGTGCCAGCAGCTTTCTTTTAGGCTCTGGGGCCAACGTCCTGACTTTC.

In DNA form, the CDR3 reads TGTGCCAGCAGCTTGGTACAGGGAGGCACCGGGGAGCTGTTTTTT. Translated: CASSLVQGGTGELFF. The rearrangement joins TRBV5-4 to TRBJ2-2; D might be TRBD1 or TRBD2, each matching 6 bases. Trimming pared 0 bases from V and 4 bases from J, leaving 10 bases between. In germline, CDR1 is SGHNT, CDR2 YYREEE (reference sequence). This CDR3 is built from 15 residues.

V is TRBV5-1 and J is TRBJ1-4; D not certain. Between the trimmed V and J ends, which lost 4 bases and 5 bases, there was a span of 12 bases. Germline V gene sequence: CDR1 SGHRS, CDR2 YFSETQ. The length of the CDR3 is 14 residues. CDR3 sequence: CASSPALRNEKLFF. As DNA, the CDR3 is TGCGCCAGCAGCCCGGCCCTCAGGAATGAAAAACTGTTTTTT.

About this clone: Other DNA variants within this sample encode the same CDR3. The J gene is TRBJ1-2, the V gene TRBV29-1; no definite D call. The CDR3 runs to 13 residues. Trimming stripped 4 bases from V and 1 base from J, with 10 bases between. CDR1 is SQVTM, CDR2 ANQGSEA, per germline. The CDR3 loop is CSVGQLLNYGYTF. DNA of the CDR3: TGCAGCGTTGGGCAGCTTCTTAACTATGGCTACACCTTC.

The chain employs TRBV28 and TRBJ1-5; D is undetermined. The germline V gene encodes CDR1 MDHEN and CDR2 SYDVKM. The CDR3 is 17 residues long. V shed 9 bases and J shed 1 base, with 22 bases lying between them. The CDR3 region is CASTRRLSHSSNQPQHF. CDR3 coding DNA: TGTGCCAGTACCCGTCGACTATCACATTCCAGCAATCAGCCCCAGCATTTT. Together with reference TRBV28 and TRBJ1-5, the CDR3 gives the full variable domain: DVKVTQSSRYLVKRTGEKVFLECVQDMDHENMFWYRQDPGLGLRLIYFSYDVKMKEKGDIPEGYSVSREKKERFSLILESASTNQTSMYLCASTRRLSHSSNQPQHFGDGTRLSIL.

The V and J genes are TRBV28 and TRBJ2-1; possible D gene TRBD1, 6 bases. Trimming shortened V by 7 bases and J by 5 bases, and 12 bases separated the two germline ends. This CDR3 has 13 residues. Germline CDR1 is MDHEN and CDR2 is SYDVKM. The CDR3 region is CASTSGTHNEQFF. The CDR3, as DNA: TGTGCCAGCACCTCCGGGACACACAATGAGCAGTTCTTC.

Comments on this clone: The same CDR3 is also encoded by other DNA sequences in this sample. The chain links TRBV5-1 to TRBJ1-4; TRBD1 aligns across 7 bases. The CDR3 runs 16 residues. Looked up from germline, CDR1 is SGHRS and CDR2 is YFSETQ. Trimming took 0 bases from V and 0 from J; bases not matched to a gene: 2. CDR3 sequence reads: CASSLGQGATNEKLFF. CDR3 sequence (DNA): TGCGCCAGCAGCTTGGGACAGGGCGCAACTAATGAAAAACTGTTTTTT. The full variable domain, rest sourced from reference TRBV5-1 and TRBJ1-4, is KAGVTQTPRYLIKTRGQQVTLSCSPISGHRSVSWYQQTPGQGLQFLFEYFSETQRNKGNFPGRFSGRQFSNSRSEMNVSTLELGDSALYLCASSLGQGATNEKLFFGSGTQLSVL.

J is TRBJ2-5 and V is TRBV5-5, with D perhaps TRBD1 or TRBD2 (6 bases each). Trimming took 4 bases from V and 5 from J, leaving 18 bases between them. CDR1 is SGHKS and CDR2 is YYEKEE in the germline V gene (reference sequence). The CDR3 consists of 15 residues. DNA for the CDR3: TGTGCCAGCAGCCACGACGTTGGGGGGCGGGAGACCCAGTACTTC. The encoded protein is CASSHDVGGRETQYF.

The V gene is TRBV5-4, the J gene TRBJ2-1; D is ambiguous. The CDR3 has 18 residues. CDR1 is SGHNT and CDR2 is YYREEE in the germline V gene (reference sequence). Trimming left V 5 bases short and J 6 bases short, with 27 bases between. CDR3 residues: CASSRPPWAIASPNEQFF. The CDR3 DNA reads as TGTGCCAGCAGTCGTCCGCCCTGGGCAATAGCTTCTCCCAATGAGCAGTTCTTC. Looking up the rest from reference TRBV5-4 and TRBJ2-1 gives the full variable domain: ETGVTQSPTHLIKTRGQQVTLRCSSQSGHNTVSWYQQALGQGPQFIFQYYREEENGRGNFPPRFSGLQFPNYSSELNVNALELDDSALYLCASSRPPWAIASPNEQFFGPGTRLTVL.